These 12 T cell receptor beta chains were all obtained from the same sample, sequenced in a study of blood T cell repertoires in COVID-19. The data were produced by immunoSEQ multiplex PCR, yet TCRdb's version contains in-frame clones alone and is incomplete. The top ten clones hold 0.5% to 0.65% of a sample with about 190,000 clones, 90% of them seen once. Sequenced sample: peripheral blood. The source of these receptors is a man in his fifties with acute or convalescent COVID-19.

V usage is TRBV11-2 and J usage is TRBJ1-6, with 10 bases that match TRBD1. With V trimmed by 3 bases and J by 9 bases, 8 bases remained unmatched. This CDR3 region has 16 residues. The germline V gene has CDR1 SGHAT and CDR2 FQNNGV. The chain's CDR3 is CASSLIPGQGTSPLHF. The CDR3 DNA is TGTGCCAGCAGCTTGATTCCGGGACAGGGGACTTCACCCCTCCACTTT.

The V and J genes are TRBV3-1 (or the pseudogene TRBV3-2) and TRBJ2-1; TRBD2 matches at 12 bases. Germline V gene data show CDR1 as LGHDT and CDR2 as YNNKEL (reference sequence). V shed 6 bases, J shed 1 base, and the junction held 4 bases outside the gene matches. The CDR3 is 16 amino acids. In DNA, the CDR3 is TGTGCCAGCAGGCTAGCGGGAGGGTCTTCCTACAATGAGCAGTTCTTC. It yields the protein CASRLAGGSSYNEQFF.

The chain has TRBV6-6 and TRBJ1-4, with D possibly matching TRBD1 (5 bases). This CDR3 contains 13 residues. Trimming removed 11 bases from V and 7 bases from J, with 17 bases in between. Germline CDR1 MNHNY, CDR2 SVGAGI (reference sequence). CDR3 DNA sequence: TGTGCCCGCTCCCCGGGGGAAGGTGAAAAACTGTTTTTT. As protein: CARSPGEGEKLFF.

V usage is TRBV4-3 and J usage is TRBJ2-6; 7 bases are shared with TRBD1. With V trimmed by 3 bases and J by 0 bases, 8 bases remained unmatched. The germline CDR1 and CDR2 sequences are LGHNA and YSLEER. The CDR3 spans 18 residues. CDR3 residues: CASSQTVTGSSGANVLTF. The CDR3 DNA follows: TGCGCCAGCAGCCAGACCGTGACAGGGTCCTCTGGGGCCAACGTCCTGACTTTC.

V usage is TRBV28 and J usage is TRBJ1-4; D may be TRBD1 (6 bases). The V end was cut by 5 bases, the J end by 8 bases, with 15 bases between. CDR3 length: 14 residues. CDR1 MDHEN and CDR2 SYDVKM come from the germline V gene. CDR3: CASSPGGQGEKLFF. For the CDR3, the DNA is TGTGCCAGCAGTCCCGGGGGGCAAGGAGAAAAACTGTTTTTT.

There are a few counts of this clone. CDR3 nucleotides: TGTGCCAGCAGCTTGGATAGCGTACCGGCCTACTACACCTTC. It yields the protein CASSLDSVPAYYTF. The chain has TRBV5-4 and TRBJ1-2; D remains ambiguous. CDR1 is SGHNT and CDR2 is YYREEE in the germline V gene (reference sequence). The CDR3 runs 14 residues. V gave up 0 bases and J gave up 10 bases, with 16 bases separating them.

The chain carries TRBV19 and TRBJ1-6; TRBD1 agrees at 7 bases. J lost 8 bases, V lost 6 bases, and 4 bases had no gene match. The CDR3 covers 13 residues. Germline V gene data show CDR1 as LNHDA and CDR2 as SQIVND (reference sequence). CDR3 in DNA: TGTGCCAGTAGCCCAACAGGGGATTCACCCCTCCACTTT. Translating gives CASSPTGDSPLHF. The full variable domain, completed using reference TRBV19 and TRBJ1-6, is DGGITQSPKYLFRKEGQNVTLSCEQNLNHDAMYWYRQDPGQGLRLIYYSQIVNDFQKGDIAEGYSVSREKKESFPLTVTSAQKNPTAFYLCASSPTGDSPLHFGNGTRLTVT.

The chain joins TRBV6-1 to TRBJ1-5; no clear D. The V and J ends lost 1 base and 11 bases respectively, with 12 bases between them. This CDR3 has 13 amino acids. CDR1 and CDR2 from the germline V gene are MNHNS and SASEGT. The CDR3 DNA follows: TGTGCCAGCAGTGAAGGAGCCCGAGTGGCCCAGCATTTT. It is translated as CASSEGARVAQHF.

This chain joins TRBV7-6 and TRBJ2-1, with a tentative D call TRBD1 (5 bases). The germline CDR1 and CDR2 sequences are SGHVS and FNYEAQ. The V end lost 2 bases, the J end lost 4 bases, and 12 bases lay between the germline ends. The CDR3 has 15 amino acids. The CDR3 here is CASSLLGQGYNEQFF. In DNA form, the CDR3 reads TGTGCCAGCAGCTTATTGGGGCAGGGTTACAATGAGCAGTTCTTC.

This chain's CDR3 is CASSYLLAGVETQYF. CDR3 nucleotides: TGTGCCAGCAGTTACTTGCTAGCGGGAGTGGAGACCCAGTACTTC. The chain combines TRBV6-2 or TRBV6-3 with TRBJ2-5; 10 bases are a match to TRBD2. CDR1 MNHEY and CDR2 SVGEGT come from the germline V gene. The junction had 4 bases not matched to a gene; V was cut back by 1 base and J by 5 bases. This CDR3 has 15 amino acids.

The genes are TRBV10-3 and TRBJ1-1, with D possibly TRBD1 on 6 matching bases. The V and J ends lost 4 bases and 4 bases respectively, with 13 bases between them. This CDR3 has 14 amino acids. Germline CDR1 reads ENHRY; CDR2 reads SYGVKD. CDR3 residues: CAISGEGGGTEAFF. The CDR3 coding sequence is TGTGCCATCAGTGGAGAGGGGGGGGGCACTGAAGCTTTCTTT.

The chain is built from TRBV27 and TRBJ1-1; the D gene is possibly TRBD1 (6 bases). The CDR3 is made up of 14 amino acids. V lost 4 bases, J lost 4 bases, and 13 bases lay in between. The V gene's germline CDR1 is MNHEY and CDR2 SMNVEV (reference sequence). The CDR3 DNA reads as TGTGCCAGCAGTTCGGCGGGGGCGGGCACTGAAGCTTTCTTT. It yields the protein CASSSAGAGTEAFF.